This T cell receptor (beta chain) was sequenced for a study of T cell responses to AZD1222 COVID-19 vaccine. Data came from immunoSEQ multiplex PCR; TCRdb stores just in-frame clones and leaves some out. The repertoire holds fewer than 85,000 clones, with 75% to 90% as singletons. The junction had 7 bases not matched to a gene; V was cut back by 7 bases and J by 2 bases. CDR1 is SGHNT and CDR2 is YYREEE in the germline V gene (reference sequence). The CDR3 is 14 amino acids. With regard to this clone: Its antigen is currently unknown.

Study-level results: It should be noted that donors were predominantly white British and more often female, and clonal diversity was possibly underestimated. It was only after the peak T cell response that any repertoires were sampled. Increases in Spike-specific TCR breadth and depth were seen after two AZD1222 doses.

Sequences were derived from peripheral blood, sampled on day 0 of AZD1222 vaccination. This receptor was identified in an adult in good health. The V call is TRBV5-4, the J call TRBJ2-3; TRBD1 matches at 7 bases. This CDR3 reads CASAKGADTDTQYF. The DNA for the CDR3 is TGTGCCAGCGCCAAGGGGGCCGACACAGATACGCAGTATTTT.